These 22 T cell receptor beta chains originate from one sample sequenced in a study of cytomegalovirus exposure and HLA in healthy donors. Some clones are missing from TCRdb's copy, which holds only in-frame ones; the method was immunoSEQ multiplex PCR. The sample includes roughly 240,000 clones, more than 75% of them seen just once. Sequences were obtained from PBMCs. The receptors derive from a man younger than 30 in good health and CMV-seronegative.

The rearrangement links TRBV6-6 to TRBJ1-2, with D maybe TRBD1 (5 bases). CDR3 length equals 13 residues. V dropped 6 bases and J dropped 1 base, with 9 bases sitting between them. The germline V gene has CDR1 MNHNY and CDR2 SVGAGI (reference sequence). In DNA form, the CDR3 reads TGTGCCAGCAGCATTGACAGTAACTATGGCTACACCTTC. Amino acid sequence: CASSIDSNYGYTF.

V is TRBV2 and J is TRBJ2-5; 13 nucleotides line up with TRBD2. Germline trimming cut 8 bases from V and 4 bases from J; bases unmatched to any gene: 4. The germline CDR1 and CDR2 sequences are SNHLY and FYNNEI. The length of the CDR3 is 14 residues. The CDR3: CASQGLAGVETQYF. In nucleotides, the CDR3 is TGTGCCAGCCAAGGACTAGCGGGAGTAGAGACCCAGTACTTC.

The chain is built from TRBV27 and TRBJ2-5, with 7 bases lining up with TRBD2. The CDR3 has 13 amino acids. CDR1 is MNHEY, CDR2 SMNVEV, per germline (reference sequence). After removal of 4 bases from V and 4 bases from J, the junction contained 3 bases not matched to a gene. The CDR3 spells CASSWGGGETQYF. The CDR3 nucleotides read TGTGCCAGCAGTTGGGGGGGAGGAGAGACCCAGTACTTC.

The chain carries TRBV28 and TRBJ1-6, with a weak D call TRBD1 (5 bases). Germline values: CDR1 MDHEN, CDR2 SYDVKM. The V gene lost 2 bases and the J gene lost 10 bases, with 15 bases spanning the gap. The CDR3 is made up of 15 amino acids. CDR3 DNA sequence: TGTGCCAGCAGTTTAAATTGGGGACTGGGGTCACCCCTCCACTTT. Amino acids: CASSLNWGLGSPLHF. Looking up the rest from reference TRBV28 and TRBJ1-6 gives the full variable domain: DVKVTQSSRYLVKRTGEKVFLECVQDMDHENMFWYRQDPGLGLRLIYFSYDVKMKEKGDIPEGYSVSREKKERFSLILESASTNQTSMYLCASSLNWGLGSPLHFGNGTRLTVT.

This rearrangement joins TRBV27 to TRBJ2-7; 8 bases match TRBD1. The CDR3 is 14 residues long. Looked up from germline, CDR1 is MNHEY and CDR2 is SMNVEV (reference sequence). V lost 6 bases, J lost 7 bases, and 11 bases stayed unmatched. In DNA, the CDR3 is TGTGCCAGCAGCGGGACAGGCCACCCGTTGGAGCAGTACTTC. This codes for CASSGTGHPLEQYF.

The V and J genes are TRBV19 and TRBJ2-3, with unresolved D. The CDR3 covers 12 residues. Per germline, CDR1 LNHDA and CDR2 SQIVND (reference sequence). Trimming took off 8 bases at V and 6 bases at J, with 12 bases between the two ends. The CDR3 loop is CASALFGDTQYF. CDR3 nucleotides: TGTGCCAGTGCTTTATTCGGGGATACGCAGTATTTT. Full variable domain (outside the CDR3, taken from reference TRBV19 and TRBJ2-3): DGGITQSPKYLFRKEGQNVTLSCEQNLNHDAMYWYRQDPGQGLRLIYYSQIVNDFQKGDIAEGYSVSREKKESFPLTVTSAQKNPTAFYLCASALFGDTQYFGPGTRLTVL.

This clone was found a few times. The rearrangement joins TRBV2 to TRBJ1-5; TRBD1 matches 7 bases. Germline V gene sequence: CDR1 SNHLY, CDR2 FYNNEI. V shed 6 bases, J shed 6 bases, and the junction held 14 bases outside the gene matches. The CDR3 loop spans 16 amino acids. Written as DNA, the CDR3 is TGTGCCAGCAGCGAGGGAAGGGGGCGAGGTCGTCAGCCCCAGCATTTT. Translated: CASSEGRGRGRQPQHF.

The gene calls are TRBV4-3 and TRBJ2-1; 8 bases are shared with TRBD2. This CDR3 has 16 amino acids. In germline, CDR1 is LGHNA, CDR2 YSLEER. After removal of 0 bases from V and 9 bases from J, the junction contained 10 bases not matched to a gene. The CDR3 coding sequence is TGCGCCAGCAGCCAAGATCGCGGGGGGCCAGAGTGTGAGCAGTTCTTC. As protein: CASSQDRGGPECEQFF.

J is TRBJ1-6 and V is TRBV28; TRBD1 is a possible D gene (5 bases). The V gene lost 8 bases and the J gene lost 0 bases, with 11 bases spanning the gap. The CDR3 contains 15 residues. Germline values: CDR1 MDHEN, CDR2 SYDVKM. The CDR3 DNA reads TGTGCCAGCGGGGCGCAATACTCCTATAATTCACCCCTCCACTTT. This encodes CASGAQYSYNSPLHF. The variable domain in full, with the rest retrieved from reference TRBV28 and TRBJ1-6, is DVKVTQSSRYLVKRTGEKVFLECVQDMDHENMFWYRQDPGLGLRLIYFSYDVKMKEKGDIPEGYSVSREKKERFSLILESASTNQTSMYLCASGAQYSYNSPLHFGNGTRLTVT.

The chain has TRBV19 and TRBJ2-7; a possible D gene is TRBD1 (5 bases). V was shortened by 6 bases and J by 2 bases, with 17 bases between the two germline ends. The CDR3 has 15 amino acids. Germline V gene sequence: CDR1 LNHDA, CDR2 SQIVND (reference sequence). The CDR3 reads CASRSQGTATYEQYF. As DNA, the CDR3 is TGTGCCAGTAGGTCTCAGGGTACAGCAACCTACGAGCAGTACTTC.

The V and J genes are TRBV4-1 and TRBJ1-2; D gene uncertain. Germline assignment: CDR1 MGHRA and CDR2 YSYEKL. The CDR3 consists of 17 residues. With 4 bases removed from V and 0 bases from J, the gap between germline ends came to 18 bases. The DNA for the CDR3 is TGCGCCAGCAGCCGGCTGGGAGCCAACCTTTCTAACTATGGCTACACCTTC. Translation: CASSRLGANLSNYGYTF.

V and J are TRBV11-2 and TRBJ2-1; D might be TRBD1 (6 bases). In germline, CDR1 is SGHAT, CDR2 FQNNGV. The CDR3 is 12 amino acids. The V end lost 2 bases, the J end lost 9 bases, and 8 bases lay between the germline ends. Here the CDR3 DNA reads TGTGCCAGCAGCTTAACAGGGAGTGAGCAGTTCTTC. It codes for CASSLTGSEQFF. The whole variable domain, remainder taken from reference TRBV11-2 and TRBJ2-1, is EAGVAQSPRYKIIEKRQSVAFWCNPISGHATLYWYQQILGQGPKLLIQFQNNGVVDDSQLPKDRFSAERLKGVDSTLKIQPAKLEDSAVYLCASSLTGSEQFFGPGTRLTVL.

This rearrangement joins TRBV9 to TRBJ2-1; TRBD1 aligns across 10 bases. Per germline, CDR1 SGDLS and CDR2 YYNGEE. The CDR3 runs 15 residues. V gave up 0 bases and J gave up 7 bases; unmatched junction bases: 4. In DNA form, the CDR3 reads TGTGCCAGCAGCGTAGGAGGGACAGGGGTGAATGAGCAGTTCTTC. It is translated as CASSVGGTGVNEQFF.

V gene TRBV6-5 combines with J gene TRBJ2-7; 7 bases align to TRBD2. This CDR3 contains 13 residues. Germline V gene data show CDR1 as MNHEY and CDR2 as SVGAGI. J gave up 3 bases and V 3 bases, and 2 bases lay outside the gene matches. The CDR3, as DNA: TGTGCCAGCAGTTATGGGGAGGGCTACGAGCAGTACTTC. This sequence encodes CASSYGEGYEQYF.

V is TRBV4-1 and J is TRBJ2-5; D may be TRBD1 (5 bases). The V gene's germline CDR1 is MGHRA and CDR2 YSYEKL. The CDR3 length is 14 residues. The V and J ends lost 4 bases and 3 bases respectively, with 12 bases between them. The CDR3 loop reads CASSRSGWEETQYF. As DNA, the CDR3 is TGCGCCAGCAGCCGCTCAGGGTGGGAAGAGACCCAGTACTTC.

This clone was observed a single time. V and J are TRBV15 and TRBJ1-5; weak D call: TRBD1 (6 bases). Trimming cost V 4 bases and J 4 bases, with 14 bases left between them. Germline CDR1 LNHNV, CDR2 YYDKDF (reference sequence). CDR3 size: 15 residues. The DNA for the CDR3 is TGTGCCACCAGCACCAGACAGGAGCGTAATCAGCCCCAGCATTTT. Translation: CATSTRQERNQPQHF. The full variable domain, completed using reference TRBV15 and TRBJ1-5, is DAMVIQNPRYQVTQFGKPVTLSCSQTLNHNVMYWYQQKSSQAPKLLFHYYDKDFNNEADTPDNFQSRRPNTSFCFLDIRSPGLGDTAMYLCATSTRQERNQPQHFGDGTRLSIL.

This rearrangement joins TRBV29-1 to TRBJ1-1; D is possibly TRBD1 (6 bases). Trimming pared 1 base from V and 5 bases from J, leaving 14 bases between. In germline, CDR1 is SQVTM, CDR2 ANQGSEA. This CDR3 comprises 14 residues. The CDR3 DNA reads TGCAGCGTTGAAGTTCGGGGCGGACAGACTGAAGCTTTCTTT. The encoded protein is CSVEVRGGQTEAFF.

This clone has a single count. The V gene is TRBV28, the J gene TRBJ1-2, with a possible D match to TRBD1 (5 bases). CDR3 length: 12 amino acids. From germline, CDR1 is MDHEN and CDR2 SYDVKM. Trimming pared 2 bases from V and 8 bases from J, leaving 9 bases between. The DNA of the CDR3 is TGTGCCAGCAGTTTAGAAGGGGTCGGCTACACCTTC. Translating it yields CASSLEGVGYTF.

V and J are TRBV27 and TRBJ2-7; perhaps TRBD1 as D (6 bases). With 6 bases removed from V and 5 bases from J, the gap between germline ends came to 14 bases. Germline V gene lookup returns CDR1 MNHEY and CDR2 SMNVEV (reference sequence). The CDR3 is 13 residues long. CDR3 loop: CASRVQGVNEQYF. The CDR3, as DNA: TGTGCCAGCAGGGTACAGGGCGTGAACGAGCAGTACTTC.

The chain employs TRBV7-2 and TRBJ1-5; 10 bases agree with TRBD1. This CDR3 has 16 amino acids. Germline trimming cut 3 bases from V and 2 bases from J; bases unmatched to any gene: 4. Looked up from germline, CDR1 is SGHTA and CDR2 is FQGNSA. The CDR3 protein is CASSFTGTGGNQPQHF. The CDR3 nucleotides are TGTGCCAGCAGCTTCACCGGGACAGGGGGCAATCAGCCCCAGCATTTT.

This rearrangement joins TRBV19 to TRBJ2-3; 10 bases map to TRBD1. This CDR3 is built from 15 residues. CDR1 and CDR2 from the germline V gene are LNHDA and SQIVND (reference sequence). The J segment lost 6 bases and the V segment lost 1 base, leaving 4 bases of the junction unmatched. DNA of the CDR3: TGTGCCAGTAGTATAGTGGGGACAGGGGCCGATACGCAGTATTTT. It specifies CASSIVGTGADTQYF.

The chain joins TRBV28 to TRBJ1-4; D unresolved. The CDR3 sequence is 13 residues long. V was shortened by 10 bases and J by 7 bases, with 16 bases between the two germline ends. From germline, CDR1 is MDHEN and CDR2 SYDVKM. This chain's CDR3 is CATSGRAFEKLFF. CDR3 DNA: TGTGCCACCTCGGGGAGGGCATTTGAAAAACTGTTTTTT. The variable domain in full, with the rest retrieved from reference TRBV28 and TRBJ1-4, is DVKVTQSSRYLVKRTGEKVFLECVQDMDHENMFWYRQDPGLGLRLIYFSYDVKMKEKGDIPEGYSVSREKKERFSLILESASTNQTSMYLCATSGRAFEKLFFGSGTQLSVL.